This entry is about one T cell receptor beta chain. The antigen is unknown. The data are from a study of T-cell reconstitution after alpha-beta-depleted transplantation in children. Findings and caveats of the study: Alpha-beta T cells present about two months after transplant were reported to originate from several hundred expanded graft clones. TCRbeta diversity was high at day 60 in some patients (a result of surviving recipient T cells and thymic progenitors). Newly produced T cells mostly provided counts and TCRbeta diversity after one year, as hyperexpanded clones declined.

The TCRbeta library incorporated unique molecular identifiers. TCRdb redid the calling of the PCR reads with MiXCR, one entry per CDR3 protein. The data contain 700,000 to 850,000 distinct CDR3 sequences, under 20% of them singletons. Germline lookup yields CDR1 SGHVS and CDR2 FNYEAQ. CDR3 length: 15 residues. The J segment lost 5 bases and the V segment lost 5 bases, leaving 7 bases of the junction unmatched. The chain combines TRBV7-6 with TRBJ2-2; 8 bases align to TRBD2. The source was PBMCs, mostly from graft donor cells, collected 360 days after TCRalphabeta/CD19-depleted stem cell transplant. This sequence was found in a male patient younger than 18 who had a stem cell transplant for acute lymphoblastic leukemia, so the T cells may come from the graft donor. Here the CDR3 DNA reads TGTGCCAGCAGCCAGCTAAGCGGGGGTACCGGGGAGCTGTTTTTT. Amino acids: CASSQLSGGTGELFF.